This T cell receptor (beta chain) came from a study of radiotherapy plus CTLA-4 blockade in lung cancer. The assay was immunoSEQ multiplex PCR, and TCRdb's table has in-frame clones only and misses some. The sample lists tens of thousands of clones, 70% to 80% occurring once. The CDR3 covers 15 residues. After removal of 6 bases from V and 6 bases from J, the junction contained 6 bases not matched to a gene. CDR1 and CDR2 (germline): MGHDK, SYGVNS. This chain joins TRBV25-1 and TRBJ2-2; 11 nucleotides match TRBD1. The sample was peripheral blood, taken from a patient treated with radiotherapy plus ipilimumab. This TCR came from a human donor with non-small cell lung cancer who had a complete response to radiotherapy plus ipilimumab. Here the CDR3 reads CASRTGTGGAGELFF. The CDR3 bases are TGTGCCAGCAGAACCGGGACAGGGGGAGCCGGGGAGCTGTTTTTT.